The present T cell receptor beta chain was sequenced within a study of glioma-infiltrating T cells (dated by TCRdb to the mid-2010s). Turning to the overall study: TCR alpha- and beta-chain repertoires were sequenced from glioma tissue, non-neoplastic brain tissue and matched peripheral blood mononuclear cells. Each tissue-infiltrating repertoire was compared with the same patient's peripheral blood repertoire to measure divergence between tissue and blood T-cell populations. The paired cohort was made up of three low-grade glioma patients, about 8 primary glioblastoma patients and three non-glioma patients who contributed non-neoplastic brain tissue. Beyond this particular receptor, the publication reports: Tissue and blood shared very few CDR3 sequences, a result attributed to high CDR3 diversity and limited sampling. Group comparisons were based on small numbers of patients: three non-neoplastic, three low-grade glioma and roughly eight glioblastoma patients. VJ-independent divergence between tissue and blood was lower than expected in non-neoplastic patients but higher than expected in all gliomas, particularly low-grade gliomas.

The iRepertoire nested amplicon-rescue multiplex PCR (arm-PCR) platform was used to amplify TCR alpha and beta CDR3 regions from RNA. The input for one-step reverse transcription and amplification was roughly 85-400 ng of tissue mRNA or PBMC total RNA. Following bead purification, Illumina adapters were added by a secondary multiplex PCR, and the libraries were gel-purified between 200 and 400 bp. Internal 6-nucleotide barcodes were carried by the libraries and were used for demultiplexing. The libraries were sequenced on an Illumina MiSeq using 2x220 or 2x250 nucleotide paired-end reads. Regarding the original processing steps: FLASH 1.2.11 was used to merge paired reads, and BWA-MEM then aligned the reads to the GRCh37 human genome before TRA and TRB reads were extracted. For V and J assignment, an IMGT-derived reference of cassette sequences and CDR3 motifs that included pseudogenes was used. Three-frame translation of reads was performed, and productive CDR3s were defined as those with a C...FGXG motif and no stop codons. A clonotype was defined as a unique combination of a V-J cassette pair and a CDR3 amino acid sequence. Filtering of reads was based on Hamming distance, with the threshold set by the sequence error rate of each sample in mapped regions. TCRdb's own reprocessing of the public reads used fastp at Q25 and MiXCR and kept productive beta chains. Each CDR3 protein appears once, grouped with its most common genes and DNA. TCRdb assigned the V and J calls; the authors' analysis was not used. The sample profile shows about 140,000 distinct CDR3 sequences; roughly two fifths of them were found once. The leading ten clones occupy roughly 20% of the sample.

Via the germline V gene (reference sequence), CDR1 is SEHNR and CDR2 FQNEAQ. The CDR3 runs 14 residues from the cysteine to the phenylalanine. Only the CDR3 DNA is retained, 42 bases long and in frame from the first base. Trimming takes 3 bases from V and 10 bases from J, and the germline ends sit 13 bases apart. Regarding this clonotype: There is no known antigen for this receptor. No per-base quality is available; no much larger clone lies one base away.

Sample: glioma tissue, nonneoplastic brain tissue, or PBMCs (not recorded which). The chain couples TRBV7-9 to TRBJ1-6, with the D gene not confidently named. The TCR originated in a human donor with low-grade glioma or glioblastoma, undergoing nonglioma brain surgery, or in good health (not recorded which). The CDR3 in this case is CASSLFGFRSPLHF. The DNA sequence is TGTGCCAGCAGCTTGTTTGGTTTTCGATCACCCCTCCACTTT.